This is a list of T cell receptor beta chains from one sample in a study of radiation and T cells in renal cell carcinoma. Clones were read by immunoSEQ multiplex PCR, and TCRdb kept only the in-frame ones, dropping some. Among roughly 130,000 clones listed, 70% to 90% were seen once. The sequencing here drew on blood, taken from a patient whose treatment included radiotherapy and nephrectomy. These TCRs come from a woman in her sixties or seventies with renal cell carcinoma. CDR3s include the opening cysteine and the closing phenylalanine or tryptophan. The D gene is left open where the match is weak. A clone size is listed for some rows: how often the clone was seen (once, few, many), or a class if it is expanded.

TRBV5-1,NA,NA,TRBJ1-1,TGCGCCAGCAGCTTGGATGGGGGTGCGGGCACTGAAGCTTTCTTT,CASSLDGGAGTEAFF
TRBV29-1,NA,NA,TRBJ2-4,TGCAGCGTTGTGGCTACCTCTATGAGGGGGCAGTACTTC,CSVVATSMRGQYF
TRBV6-5,TRBD1,few,TRBJ2-7,TGTGCCAGCAGTTACCCATCCGGGACAGGCACCTACGAGCAGTACTTC,CASSYPSGTGTYEQYF
TRBV19,NA,NA,TRBJ2-5,TGTGCCAGTAGTGATTACCAAGAGACCCAGTACTTC,CASSDYQETQYF
TRBV6-5,TRBD1,NA,TRBJ1-4,TGTGCCAGCAGTTCGACCCCTGGGACAGTTAATGAAAAACTGTTTTTT,CASSSTPGTVNEKLFF
TRBV4-1,NA,NA,TRBJ1-6,TGCGCCAGCAGCCAAGCGGGACAAAGAGATTCACCCCTCCACTTT,CASSQAGQRDSPLHF
TRBV6-5,TRBD1,few,TRBJ1-5,TGTGCCAGCAGCTCGGGGGGACAGGGTGGGCAGCCCCAGCATTTT,CASSSGGQGGQPQHF
TRBV7-6,TRBD2,NA,TRBJ2-1,TGTGCCAGCAGCTTAGCCCTGACGGGGGGGTCCAATGAGCAGTTCTTC,CASSLALTGGSNEQFF
TRBV7-8,TRBD1,NA,TRBJ1-1,TGTGCCAGCAGCCTTCTTTCAACAGGGGGGAACACTGAAGCTTTCTTT,CASSLLSTGGNTEAFF
TRBV11-2,TRBD2,NA,TRBJ2-3,TGTGCCAGCAGCCGGGGACTAGCGGGGGCCCTCACAGATACGCAGTATTTT,CASSRGLAGALTDTQYF
TRBV6-1,NA,NA,TRBJ1-2,TGTGCCAGCACCCAGGGGCAAGGCTACACCTTC,CASTQGQGYTF
TRBV30,TRBD2,NA,TRBJ2-1,TGTGCCTGGACCTCCCGGGGCGGGGGGGCCGATGAGCAGTTCTTC,CAWTSRGGGADEQFF
TRBV5-1,NA,NA,TRBJ1-5,TGCGCCAGCAGCTTGGGGTTCGGGACACAAAATCAGCCCCAGCATTTT,CASSLGFGTQNQPQHF
TRBV5-1,TRBD1,NA,TRBJ2-3,TGCGCCAGCAGCTTGCAGGGGGTGAACACAGATACGCAGTATTTT,CASSLQGVNTDTQYF
TRBV6-8,NA,once,TRBJ2-1,TGTGCCAGCAGTGGGTTCGGGTCGGAGGGGGGGCGTGAAAACAATGAGCAGTTCTTC,CASSGFGSEGGRENNEQFF
TRBV30,NA,NA,TRBJ2-7,TGTGCCTGGAGTGTCCATGGGACATGGGCGGGGGAGCAGTACTTC,CAWSVHGTWAGEQYF
TRBV7-9,NA,NA,TRBJ2-3,TGTGCCAGCACGTCTCAGGGCGGACTCGGGACAGATACGCAGTATTTT,CASTSQGGLGTDTQYF
TRBV10-3,NA,NA,TRBJ1-5,TGTGCCACCAGGGATAGCAATCAGCCCCAGCATTTT,CATRDSNQPQHF
TRBV5-4,TRBD1,NA,TRBJ2-1,TGTGCCAGCGCTAGGAACAGGGGGCAATCATACAATGAGCAGTTCTTC,CASARNRGQSYNEQFF
TRBV14,NA,NA,TRBJ2-3,TGTGCCAGCAGCCATTATTCTAGCACAGATACGCAGTATTTT,CASSHYSSTDTQYF
TRBV29-1,NA,NA,TRBJ2-7,TGCAGCGTTGACAGGGACTCCCGCGAGCAGTACTTC,CSVDRDSREQYF
TRBV15,NA,few,TRBJ1-6,TGTGCCACCAGCAGAGATATTGGGGCTTCACCCCTCCACTTT,CATSRDIGASPLHF
TRBV4-2,TRBD2,NA,TRBJ2-7,TGTGCCAGCAGCCAAGGGGCCGTTGCGGGGGTTCTCTACGAGCAGTACTTC,CASSQGAVAGVLYEQYF
TRBV7-9,NA,NA,TRBJ2-1,TGTGCCAGCTCGTACAATGAGCAGTTCTTC,CASSYNEQFF
TRBV5-1,TRBD2,NA,TRBJ2-7,TGCGCCAGCAGCTTGGTAGCGGGGGTCTCCTACGAGCAGTACTTC,CASSLVAGVSYEQYF
TRBV9,NA,few,TRBJ1-1,TGTGCCAGCAGCACATTCGACCGTTTGAACACTGAAGCTTTCTTT,CASSTFDRLNTEAFF
TRBV7-8,NA,NA,TRBJ2-7,TGTGCCAGCAGTGTTGCGTTGGTCTACGAGCAGTACTTC,CASSVALVYEQYF
TRBV6-6,TRBD1,NA,TRBJ1-3,TGTGCCAGCAGCCGCCCGGGACAGGGAGCTGGAAACACCATATATTTT,CASSRPGQGAGNTIYF
TRBV19,TRBD1,NA,TRBJ2-7,TGTGCCAGTAGACAGGGGAGCTCCTACGAGCAGTACTTC,CASRQGSSYEQYF
TRBV6-5,NA,NA,TRBJ1-1,TGTGCCTCACGTGGAGGGGAATGGACTGAAGCTTTCTTT,CASRGGEWTEAFF
TRBV14,NA,NA,TRBJ2-3,TGTGCCAGCAGCCACCTAAGAGGGGCGTTTCATTTT,CASSHLRGAFHF
TRBV19,NA,NA,TRBJ1-5,TGTGCCAGTCCCCGACGGGGTTTTAACAATCAGCCCCAGCATTTT,CASPRRGFNNQPQHF
TRBV7-9,TRBD1,NA,TRBJ1-6,TGTGCCAGCAGCTTTGCGGGACAGAGCAATTCACCCCTCCACTTT,CASSFAGQSNSPLHF
TRBV28,NA,NA,TRBJ2-7,TGTGCCAGCAGTTTGGGGTTGGAGCAGTACTTC,CASSLGLEQYF
TRBV7-7,NA,NA,TRBJ2-5,TGTGCTAGCAGCTTAGTCCTGGGTTGGCAAGAGACCCAGTACTTC,CASSLVLGWQETQYF
TRBV7-9,NA,once,TRBJ1-1,TGTGCCAGCAGCTTCCGGGACCACACTGAAGCTTTCTTT,CASSFRDHTEAFF
TRBV12-5,TRBD2,NA,TRBJ2-1,TGTGCTAGTGGTTTGGCCAGAGGCCATAAGGGAAGGACTAGCCTCAGGGATGAGCAGTTCTTC,CASGLARGHKGRTSLRDEQFF
TRBV5-1,TRBD2,NA,TRBJ2-7,TGCGCCAGCAGCGCCTCGGGGGGGACCCGCTACGAGCAGTACTTC,CASSASGGTRYEQYF
TRBV7-9,NA,NA,TRBJ1-1,TGTGCCAGCAGCCGGCCGACAGGCAGCACTGAAGCTTTCTTT,CASSRPTGSTEAFF
TRBV5-1,NA,NA,TRBJ2-3,TGCGCCAGCAGCTTATCGGGCCCAGATACGCAGTATTTT,CASSLSGPDTQYF
TRBV10-3,NA,once,TRBJ2-2,TGTGCCATCAGGAAAGGGGCAAACTCCGGGGAGCTGTTTTTT,CAIRKGANSGELFF
TRBV7-3,NA,NA,TRBJ2-2,TGTGCCAGCAGCTTAACGATCACCGGGGAGCTGTTTTTT,CASSLTITGELFF